Listed here are 22 T cell receptor beta chains from one sample, sequenced in a study of Graves' ophthalmopathy and Graves' hyperthyroidism. CDR3 regions of TCR beta were amplified from RNA transcripts. The first-round RT-PCR employed HTBI primers together with the Qiagen OneStep RT-PCR kit. A multiplex PCR was then performed as the second round. A single record per CDR3 protein comes from TCRdb applying MiXCR to the multiplex PCR reads. The data contain around 520,000 distinct CDR3 sequences, 39% of them singletons. Sequencing was done on a sample of peripheral blood or thyroid tissue (not recorded which). The receptors were gathered from an adult man with Graves' hyperthyroidism.

This clonotype showed up just once. The chain joins TRBV5-1 to TRBJ1-2; 7 bases are a match to TRBD1. Germline CDR1 SGHRS, CDR2 YFSETQ. The trim removed 4 bases at V and 0 bases at J, leaving 6 bases unmatched. The CDR3 consists of 15 residues. CDR3 DNA sequence: TGCGCCAGCAGCCCGACCGGGACAGCTAACTATGGCTACACCTTC. Amino acid sequence: CASSPTGTANYGYTF.

This clonotype was counted ten times or more. CDR3 coding DNA: TGTGCCAGCACCTCACCGAGGGTTTATAACTATGGCTACACCTTC. Its translation: CASTSPRVYNYGYTF. The chain is built from TRBV7-8 and TRBJ1-2; D unclear. CDR1 and CDR2 (germline): SGHVS, FQNEAQ. The CDR3 is made up of 15 amino acids. V dropped 7 bases and J dropped 1 base, with 16 bases sitting between them.

The chain carries TRBV5-4 and TRBJ2-5; TRBD1 matches 12 bases. The CDR3 extends over 16 amino acids. Losses at the gene ends were 4 bases for V and 5 bases for J; bases not matched to a gene: 9. Germline V CDR1 and CDR2: SGHNT, YYREEE (reference sequence). CDR3 loop: CASSVGQGAVRETQYF. In DNA form, the CDR3 reads TGTGCCAGCAGCGTGGGACAGGGGGCGGTGAGGGAGACCCAGTACTTC.

This chain joins TRBV6-1 and TRBJ1-6, with 7 positions matching TRBD1. Germline-derived CDR1 and CDR2 are MNHNS and SASEGT. This CDR3 spans 17 amino acids. Trimming cost V 1 base and J 0 bases; bases outside gene matches: 3. This CDR3 reads CASSEEGASSYNSPLHF. The DNA for the CDR3 is TGTGCCAGCAGTGAAGAGGGGGCGAGCTCCTATAATTCACCCCTCCACTTT.

In its sample, this clonotype was seen many times. This chain links TRBV20-1 with TRBJ2-5, with 15 bases identical to TRBD2. V lost 0 bases and J lost 2; bases outside the gene matches: 13. CDR3 length: 20 amino acids. Germline V gene sequence: CDR1 DFQATT, CDR2 SNEGSKA (reference sequence). CDR3 residues: CSARDPMGLAGGMGQETQYF. The CDR3 bases are TGCAGTGCTAGAGATCCTATGGGACTAGCGGGAGGAATGGGTCAAGAGACCCAGTACTTC.

This clonotype has at least ten counts. The rearrangement uses TRBV24-1 and TRBJ2-5, with TRBD1 matching over 7 bases. Germline trimming cut 4 bases from V and 0 bases from J; bases unmatched to any gene: 7. Germline-derived CDR1 and CDR2 are KGHDR and SFDVKD. The CDR3 loop spans 16 amino acids. The CDR3 loop is CATSERDSRYQETQYF. CDR3 DNA sequence: TGTGCCACCAGTGAACGGGACAGCAGGTACCAAGAGACCCAGTACTTC.

V is TRBV7-3 and J is TRBJ2-7; D ambiguous. Germline V gives CDR1 SGHTA, CDR2 FQGTGA. The CDR3 sequence is 14 residues long. V lost 2 bases and J lost 6, with 14 bases in between. CDR3 amino acids: CASSLEALGTEQYF. In nucleotides, the CDR3 is TGTGCCAGCAGCTTAGAGGCCCTTGGCACCGAGCAGTACTTC.

The rearrangement links TRBV7-8 to TRBJ1-1; tentatively, D is TRBD1 (6 bases). V dropped 2 bases and J dropped 2 bases, with 18 bases sitting between them. This CDR3 is 17 amino acids long. Germline loops: CDR1 SGHVS, CDR2 FQNEAQ. CDR3 residues: CASSLLGGVRLNTEAFF. The CDR3 coding sequence is TGTGCCAGCAGCTTACTGGGGGGCGTGAGGCTTAACACTGAAGCTTTCTTT.

The rearrangement links TRBV29-1 to TRBJ1-2; D uncertain. The CDR3 has 13 residues. Per the germline V gene, CDR1 is SQVTM and CDR2 is ANQGSEA. Trimming removed 4 bases at V and 4 bases at J, with 13 bases between. The CDR3 reads CSVVETATYGYTF. CDR3 bases: TGCAGCGTTGTTGAGACGGCAACCTATGGCTACACCTTC.

This clonotype has just a few counts. The rearrangement joins TRBV2 to TRBJ1-1; TRBD1 matches 10 bases. CDR1 SNHLY and CDR2 FYNNEI come from the germline V gene. The V gene end was trimmed by 6 bases and the J gene end by 2 bases; junction bases not matched to a gene: 15. This CDR3 has 18 amino acids. CDR3 DNA: TGTGCCAGCAGAATCGGACAGGGGGACGTCGGGATAAACACTGAAGCTTTCTTT. Translated, it gives CASRIGQGDVGINTEAFF.

This chain joins TRBV2 and TRBJ1-2; TRBD1 agrees at 8 bases. V shed 6 bases, J shed 1 base, and the junction held 4 bases outside the gene matches. CDR3 length: 14 amino acids. CDR1 and CDR2 from the germline V gene are SNHLY and FYNNEI. CDR3 bases: TGTGCCAGCAGACGGACAGGGCTTAACTATGGCTACACCTTC. This sequence encodes CASRRTGLNYGYTF.

This clonotype was observed many times. V usage is TRBV20-1 and J usage is TRBJ2-5, with TRBD2 matching 7 bases. This CDR3 is built from 11 residues. Per the germline V gene, CDR1 is DFQATT and CDR2 is SNEGSKA (reference sequence). Here the CDR3 reads CSWGGRETQYF. For the CDR3, the DNA is TGCAGCTGGGGGGGGAGGGAGACCCAGTACTTC.

The chain employs TRBV12-3 or TRBV12-4 and TRBJ1-5; the D gene is possibly TRBD1 (6 bases). CDR3 size: 14 residues. V was pared by 6 bases and J by 4 bases, with 13 bases between. The CDR3 is CASRPDSPNQPQHF. CDR3 DNA sequence: TGTGCCAGCAGACCGGACAGCCCAAATCAGCCCCAGCATTTT.

Regarding this clonotype: Germline is not matched at one junction end, which may reflect a read error. The chain links TRBV13 to TRBJ2-5, with TRBD2 matching over 13 bases. The CDR3 runs to 18 residues. The germline CDR1 and CDR2 sequences are PRHDT and FYEKMQ (reference sequence). DNA of the CDR3: TGTGCCAGAAGCTCACCCCCGGGACTAGCGGGGACCGAAGAGACCCAGTACTTC. Protein sequence: CARSSPPGLAGTEETQYF. Full variable domain (outside the CDR3, taken from reference TRBV13 and TRBJ2-5): AAGVIQSPRHLIKEKRETATLKCYPIPRHDTVYWYQQGPGQDPQFLISFYEKMQSDKGSIPDRFSAQQFSDYHSELNMSSLELGDSALYFCARSSPPGLAGTEETQYFGPGTRLLVL.

The chain carries TRBV7-8 and TRBJ2-7, with D hard to call. Germline CDR1 and CDR2: SGHVS and FQNEAQ. The CDR3 sequence is 15 residues long. With 0 bases removed from V and 4 bases from J, the gap between germline ends came to 13 bases. The CDR3 nucleotides read TGTGCCAGCAGCTTAGCGCGCCCCGAACCATACGAGCAGTACTTC. Translation: CASSLARPEPYEQYF.

This clonotype was observed at least ten times. The chain has TRBV9 and TRBJ2-5, with D perhaps TRBD2 (7 bases). Germline V gene lookup returns CDR1 SGDLS and CDR2 YYNGEE. The CDR3 extends over 15 amino acids. Trimming removed 3 bases from V and 5 bases from J, with 17 bases in between. The CDR3 DNA reads TGTGCCAGCAGCGGGGCGGGGGCTTTTGTTGAGACCCAGTACTTC. Translating gives CASSGAGAFVETQYF.

This clonotype has a handful of counts. This chain connects TRBV20-1 to TRBJ2-7; D uncertain. Germline V gene lookup returns CDR1 DFQATT and CDR2 SNEGSKA (reference sequence). This CDR3 comprises 10 residues. V dropped 0 bases and J dropped 9 bases, with 6 bases sitting between them. CDR3 sequence reads: CSARDLGQYF. CDR3 bases: TGCAGTGCTAGAGATCTAGGGCAGTACTTC.

Ten or more counts support this clonotype. The chain combines TRBV7-3 with TRBJ2-2; 10 bases are shared with TRBD2. Germline CDR1 reads SGHTA; CDR2 reads FQGTGA. The CDR3 totals 14 residues. J gave up 3 bases and V 8 bases, and 3 bases lay outside the gene matches. CDR3 bases: TGTGCCAGCCAACTAGCGGGATACACCGGGGAGCTGTTTTTT. Its translation: CASQLAGYTGELFF.

This chain links TRBV7-3 with TRBJ1-2; possible D gene TRBD1, 5 bases. Looked up from germline, CDR1 is SGHTA and CDR2 is FQGTGA. V lost 5 bases to trimming and J lost 6 bases, with 16 bases between them. The CDR3 is made up of 14 amino acids. CDR3 nucleotide sequence: TGTGCCAGCAGCCCCGCCCCGACAGAGCATGGCTACACCTTC. This codes for CASSPAPTEHGYTF.

In this sample, this clonotype turned up many times. The chain uses TRBV10-3 and TRBJ2-7; weak D call: TRBD2 (6 bases). From germline, CDR1 is ENHRY and CDR2 SYGVKD. V was pared by 2 bases and J by 12 bases, with 11 bases between. This CDR3 is 11 amino acids long. The chain's CDR3 is CAISEEGGSYF. The CDR3 DNA reads as TGTGCCATCAGTGAGGAGGGAGGTTCGTACTTC.

This chain uses TRBV20-1 with TRBJ2-2; D gene uncertain. The V and J ends lost 7 bases and 3 bases respectively, with 3 bases between them. The CDR3 sequence is 10 residues long. Germline CDR1 and CDR2: DFQATT and SNEGSKA (reference sequence). The CDR3 nucleotides read TGCAGTGACTACACCGGGGAGCTGTTTTTT. The encoded protein is CSDYTGELFF.

In this sample, this clonotype turned up a few times. This chain uses TRBV7-3 with TRBJ2-7; maybe TRBD2 (6 bases). The end of the DNA fits TRBJ2-1 better, so the J call may be wrong. CDR3 length: 13 amino acids. Germline lookup yields CDR1 SGHTA and CDR2 FQGTGA. CDR3 DNA sequence: TGTGCCAGCAGCTTAACGGAGGGAGATGAGCAGTTCTTC. Its translation: CASSLTEGDEQFF.